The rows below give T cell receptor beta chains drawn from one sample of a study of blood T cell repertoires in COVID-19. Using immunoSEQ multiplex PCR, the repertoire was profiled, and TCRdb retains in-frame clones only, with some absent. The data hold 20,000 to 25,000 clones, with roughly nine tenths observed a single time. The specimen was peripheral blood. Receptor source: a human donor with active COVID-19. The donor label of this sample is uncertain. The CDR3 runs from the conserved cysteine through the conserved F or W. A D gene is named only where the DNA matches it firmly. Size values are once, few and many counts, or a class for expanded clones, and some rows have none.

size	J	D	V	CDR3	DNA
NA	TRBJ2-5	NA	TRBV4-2	CASSRGTVETQYF	TGTGCCAGCAGCCGGGGGACTGTGGAGACCCAGTACTTC
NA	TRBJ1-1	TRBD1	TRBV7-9	CASSFGTVRGTEAFF	TGTGCCAGCAGCTTCGGGACAGTCAGGGGCACTGAAGCTTTCTTT
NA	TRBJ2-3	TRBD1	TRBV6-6	CASREPDRGLADTQYF	TGTGCCAGCAGGGAGCCGGACAGGGGCTTGGCAGATACGCAGTATTTT
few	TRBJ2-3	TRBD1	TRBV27	CASSLFPEQGGTDTQYF	TGTGCCAGCAGTTTATTCCCCGAACAGGGGGGCACAGATACGCAGTATTTT
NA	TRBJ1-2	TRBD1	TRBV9	CASSGDRVYGYTF	TGTGCCAGCAGCGGGGACAGGGTCTATGGCTACACCTTC
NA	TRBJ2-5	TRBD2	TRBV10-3	CAISDTSGGAGETQYF	TGTGCCATCAGTGATACTAGCGGGGGGGCCGGAGAGACCCAGTACTTC
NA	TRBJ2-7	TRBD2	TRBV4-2	CASSLGLAGTYEQYF	TGTGCCAGCAGCCTTGGACTAGCGGGAACCTACGAGCAGTACTTC
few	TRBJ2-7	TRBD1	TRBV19	CASRGDRRGEQYF	TGTGCCAGTAGGGGGGACAGGAGGGGCGAGCAGTACTTC
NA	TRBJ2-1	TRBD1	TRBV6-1	CASSELVRQGTDEQFF	TGTGCCAGCAGTGAATTAGTGAGACAGGGGACGGATGAGCAGTTCTTC
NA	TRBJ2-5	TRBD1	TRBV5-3	CARSSETGQEAWVRETQYF	TGTGCCAGAAGCTCCGAAACCGGACAGGAGGCATGGGTCCGAGAGACCCAGTACTTC
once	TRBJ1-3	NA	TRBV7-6	CASSFVEQGTGNTIYF	TGTGCCAGCAGCTTCGTGGAACAGGGTACTGGAAACACCATATATTTT
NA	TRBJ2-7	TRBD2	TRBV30	CAWSGGALDEQYF	TGTGCCTGGAGCGGGGGGGCTCTCGACGAGCAGTACTTC
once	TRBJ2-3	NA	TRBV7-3	CASSSGQTDTQYF	TGTGCCAGCAGCTCCGGACAGACGGATACGCAGTATTTT